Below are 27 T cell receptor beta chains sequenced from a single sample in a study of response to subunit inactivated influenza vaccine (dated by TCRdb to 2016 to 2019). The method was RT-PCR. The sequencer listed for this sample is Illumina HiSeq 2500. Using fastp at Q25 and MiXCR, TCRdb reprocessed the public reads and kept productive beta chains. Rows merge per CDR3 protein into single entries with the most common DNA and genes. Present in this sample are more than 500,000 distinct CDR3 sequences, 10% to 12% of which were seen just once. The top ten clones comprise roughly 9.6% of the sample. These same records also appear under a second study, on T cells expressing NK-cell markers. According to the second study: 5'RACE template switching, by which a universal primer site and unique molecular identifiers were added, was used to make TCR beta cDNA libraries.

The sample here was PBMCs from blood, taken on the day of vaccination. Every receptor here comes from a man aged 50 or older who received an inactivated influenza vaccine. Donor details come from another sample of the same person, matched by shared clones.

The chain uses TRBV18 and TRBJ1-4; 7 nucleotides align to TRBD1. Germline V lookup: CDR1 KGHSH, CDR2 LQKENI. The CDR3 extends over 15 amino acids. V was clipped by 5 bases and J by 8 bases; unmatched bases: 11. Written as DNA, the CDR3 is TGTGCCAGCTCAACCACGACAGGGAATGGGGAAAAACTGTTTTTT. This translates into CASSTTTGNGEKLFF.

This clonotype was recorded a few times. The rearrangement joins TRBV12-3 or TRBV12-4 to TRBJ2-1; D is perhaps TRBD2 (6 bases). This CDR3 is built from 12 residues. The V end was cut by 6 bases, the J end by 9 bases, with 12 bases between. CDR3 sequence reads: CASSRTAGEQFF. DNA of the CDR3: TGTGCCAGCAGCCGAACAGCGGGTGAGCAGTTCTTC.

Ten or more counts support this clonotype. The CDR3 DNA is TGTGCCAGCAGTTCCTCCGGGACTACCGGGGAGCTGTTTTTT. Translated, it gives CASSSSGTTGELFF. J is TRBJ2-2 and V is TRBV12-3 or TRBV12-4; possibly TRBD2 for D (6 bases). The CDR3 is 14 amino acids. V was shortened by 4 bases and J by 5 bases, with 11 bases between the two germline ends.

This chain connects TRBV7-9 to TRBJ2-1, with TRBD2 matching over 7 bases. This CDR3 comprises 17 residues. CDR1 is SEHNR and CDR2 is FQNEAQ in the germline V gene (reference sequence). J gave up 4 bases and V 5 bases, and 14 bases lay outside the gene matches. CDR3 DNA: TGTGCCAGCAGCCCCCCGTCCCCGGGACTACTATACAATGAGCAGTTCTTC. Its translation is CASSPPSPGLLYNEQFF.

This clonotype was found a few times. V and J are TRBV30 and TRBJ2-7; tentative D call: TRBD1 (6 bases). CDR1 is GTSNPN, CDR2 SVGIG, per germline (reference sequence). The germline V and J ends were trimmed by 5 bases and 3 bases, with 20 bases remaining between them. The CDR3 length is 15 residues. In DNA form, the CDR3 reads TGTGCCTGGTCCGTCTTGAGGGACACCGGCTACGAGCAGTACTTC. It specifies CAWSVLRDTGYEQYF.

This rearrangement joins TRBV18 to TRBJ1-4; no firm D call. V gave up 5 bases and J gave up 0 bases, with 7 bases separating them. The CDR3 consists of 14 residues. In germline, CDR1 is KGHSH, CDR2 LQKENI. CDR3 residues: CASSAGATNEKLFF. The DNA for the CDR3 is TGTGCCAGCTCAGCCGGGGCAACTAATGAAAAACTGTTTTTT. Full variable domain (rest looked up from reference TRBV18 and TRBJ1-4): NAGVMQNPRHLVRRRGQEARLRCSPMKGHSHVYWYRQLPEEGLKFMVYLQKENIIDESGMPKERFSAEFPKEGPSILRIQQVVRGDSAAYFCASSAGATNEKLFFGSGTQLSVL.

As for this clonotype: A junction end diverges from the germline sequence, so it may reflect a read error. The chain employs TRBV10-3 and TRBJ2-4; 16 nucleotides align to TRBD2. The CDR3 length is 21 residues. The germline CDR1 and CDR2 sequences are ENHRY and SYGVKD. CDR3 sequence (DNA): TGTGCCAGCAGACGAAGCTCGAGGGGACTAGCGGGGGGGCGACTCGCAAGCATTCTGTACTTC. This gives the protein CASRRSSRGLAGGRLASILYF.

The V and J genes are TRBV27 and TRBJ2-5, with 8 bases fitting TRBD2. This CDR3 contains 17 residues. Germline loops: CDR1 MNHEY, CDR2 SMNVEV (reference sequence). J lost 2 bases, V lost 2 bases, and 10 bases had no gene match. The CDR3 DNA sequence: TGTGCCAGCAGTTTAAGGCAGTGGTCGGGAGGGCAAGAGACCCAGTACTTC. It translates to CASSLRQWSGGQETQYF.

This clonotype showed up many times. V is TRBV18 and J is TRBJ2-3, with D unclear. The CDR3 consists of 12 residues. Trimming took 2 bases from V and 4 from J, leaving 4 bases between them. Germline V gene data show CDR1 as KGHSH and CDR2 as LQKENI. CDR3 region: CASSPSPDTQYF. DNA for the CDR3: TGTGCCAGCTCACCAAGTCCAGATACGCAGTATTTT.

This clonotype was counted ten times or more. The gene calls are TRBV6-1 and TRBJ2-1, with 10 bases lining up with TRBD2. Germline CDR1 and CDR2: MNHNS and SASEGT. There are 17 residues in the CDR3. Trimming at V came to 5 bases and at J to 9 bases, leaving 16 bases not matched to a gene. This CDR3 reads CASSRDGASGGVLEQFF. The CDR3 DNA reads TGTGCCAGCAGTCGGGACGGGGCTAGCGGGGGAGTACTTGAGCAGTTCTTC.

The CDR3 here is CASSGEGQGYTEAFF. The CDR3 DNA follows: TGCGCCAGCAGCGGAGAAGGACAGGGGTACACTGAAGCTTTCTTT. The chain combines TRBV5-1 with TRBJ1-1; 9 bases are shared with TRBD1. The CDR3 covers 15 residues. V gave up 4 bases and J gave up 3 bases; unmatched junction bases: 7. In germline, CDR1 is SGHRS, CDR2 YFSETQ.

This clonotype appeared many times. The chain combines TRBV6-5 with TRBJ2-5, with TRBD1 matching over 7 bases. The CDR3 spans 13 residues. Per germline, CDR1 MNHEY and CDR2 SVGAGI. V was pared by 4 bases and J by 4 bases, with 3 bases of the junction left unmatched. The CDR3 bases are TGTGCCAGCAGTTTACAGGGGCCAGAGACCCAGTACTTC. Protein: CASSLQGPETQYF.

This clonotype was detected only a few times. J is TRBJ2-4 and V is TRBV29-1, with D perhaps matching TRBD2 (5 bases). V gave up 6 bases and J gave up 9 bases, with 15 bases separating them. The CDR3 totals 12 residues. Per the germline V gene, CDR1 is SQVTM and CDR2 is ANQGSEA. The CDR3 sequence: CSVLAVEGIQYF. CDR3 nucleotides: TGCAGCGTCCTCGCGGTTGAGGGCATTCAGTACTTC.

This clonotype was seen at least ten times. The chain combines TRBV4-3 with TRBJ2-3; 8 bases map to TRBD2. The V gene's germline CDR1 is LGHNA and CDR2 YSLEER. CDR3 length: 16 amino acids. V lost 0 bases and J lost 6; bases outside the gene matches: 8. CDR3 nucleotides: TGCGCCAGCAGCCAAGACTACGGGAGGGCCCCCGATACGCAGTATTTT. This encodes CASSQDYGRAPDTQYF.

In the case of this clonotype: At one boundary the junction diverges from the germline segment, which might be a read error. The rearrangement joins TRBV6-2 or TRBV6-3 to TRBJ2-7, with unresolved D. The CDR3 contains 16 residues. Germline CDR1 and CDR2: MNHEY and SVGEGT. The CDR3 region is CASSSRLGLGSHEQYF. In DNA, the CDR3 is TGTGCCAGCAGTTCCCGGCTGGGCTTGGGCTCCCACGAGCAGTACTTC.

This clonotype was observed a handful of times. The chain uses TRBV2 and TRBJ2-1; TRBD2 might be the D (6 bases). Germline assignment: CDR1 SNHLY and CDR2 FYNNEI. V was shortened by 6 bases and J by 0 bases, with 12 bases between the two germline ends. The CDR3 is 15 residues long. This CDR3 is CASSADYRSYNEQFF. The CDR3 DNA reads TGTGCCAGCAGCGCGGACTACCGCTCCTACAATGAGCAGTTCTTC.

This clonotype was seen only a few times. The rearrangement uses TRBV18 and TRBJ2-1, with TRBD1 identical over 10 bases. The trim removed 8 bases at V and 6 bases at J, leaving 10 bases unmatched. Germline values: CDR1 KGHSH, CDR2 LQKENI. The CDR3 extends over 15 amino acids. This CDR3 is CASTSRTGGLNEQFF. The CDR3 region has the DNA TGTGCCAGCACCAGTCGGACAGGGGGACTCAATGAGCAGTTCTTC.

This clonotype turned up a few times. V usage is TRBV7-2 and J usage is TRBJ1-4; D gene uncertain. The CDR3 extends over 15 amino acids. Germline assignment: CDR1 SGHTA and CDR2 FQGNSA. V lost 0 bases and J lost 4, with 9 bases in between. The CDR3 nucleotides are TGTGCCAGCAGCTTAGCGGCCAGTTGTAATGAAAAACTGTTTTTT. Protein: CASSLAASCNEKLFF. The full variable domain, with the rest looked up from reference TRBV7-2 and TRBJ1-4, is GAGVSQSPSNKVTEKGKDVELRCDPISGHTALYWYRQSLGQGLEFLIYFQGNSAPDKSGLPSDRFSAERTGGSVSTLTIQRTQQEDSAVYLCASSLAASCNEKLFFGSGTQLSVL.

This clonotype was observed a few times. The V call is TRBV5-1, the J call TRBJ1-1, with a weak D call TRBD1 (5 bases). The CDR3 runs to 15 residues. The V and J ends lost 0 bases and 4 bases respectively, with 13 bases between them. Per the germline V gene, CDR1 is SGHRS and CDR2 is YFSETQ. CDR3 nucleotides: TGCGCCAGCAGCTTGGTCGGGTGGCAGGGCACTGAAGCTTTCTTT. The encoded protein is CASSLVGWQGTEAFF.

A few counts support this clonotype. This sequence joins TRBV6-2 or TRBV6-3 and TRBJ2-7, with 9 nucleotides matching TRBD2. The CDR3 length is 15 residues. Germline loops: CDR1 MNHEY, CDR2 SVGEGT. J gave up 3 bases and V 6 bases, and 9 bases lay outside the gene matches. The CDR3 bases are TGTGCCAGCAGCCACAATAGCGGGAGCGGCTACGAGCAGTACTTC. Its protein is CASSHNSGSGYEQYF.

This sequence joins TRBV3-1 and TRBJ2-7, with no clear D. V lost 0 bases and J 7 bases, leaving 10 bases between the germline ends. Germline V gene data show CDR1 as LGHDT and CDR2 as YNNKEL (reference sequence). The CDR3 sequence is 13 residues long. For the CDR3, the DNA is TGTGCCAGCAGCCAAGATTTGGGGTTGGAGCAGTACTTC. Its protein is CASSQDLGLEQYF.

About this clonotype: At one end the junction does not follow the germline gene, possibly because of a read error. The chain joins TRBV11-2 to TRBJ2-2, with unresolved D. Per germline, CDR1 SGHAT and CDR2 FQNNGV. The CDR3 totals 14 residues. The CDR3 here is CASSSHRRSGELFF. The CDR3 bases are TGTGCCAGCAGCTCCCACCGGCGATCCGGAGAGCTGTTTTTT.

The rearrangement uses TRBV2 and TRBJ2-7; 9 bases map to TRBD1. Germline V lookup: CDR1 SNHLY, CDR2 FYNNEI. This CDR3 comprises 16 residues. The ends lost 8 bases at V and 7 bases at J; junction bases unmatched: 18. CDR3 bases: TGTGCCAGCGGAATCGAGGGGACAGGGTCGGGTTGGGAGCAGTACTTC. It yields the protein CASGIEGTGSGWEQYF.

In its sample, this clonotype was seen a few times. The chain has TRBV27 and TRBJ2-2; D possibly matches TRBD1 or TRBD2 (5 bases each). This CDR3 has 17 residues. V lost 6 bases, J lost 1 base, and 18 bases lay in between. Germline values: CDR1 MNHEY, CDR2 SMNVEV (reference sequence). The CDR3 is CASSLGSGRGNTGELFF. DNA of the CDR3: TGTGCCAGCAGCCTAGGGTCGGGGCGAGGGAACACCGGGGAGCTGTTTTTT.

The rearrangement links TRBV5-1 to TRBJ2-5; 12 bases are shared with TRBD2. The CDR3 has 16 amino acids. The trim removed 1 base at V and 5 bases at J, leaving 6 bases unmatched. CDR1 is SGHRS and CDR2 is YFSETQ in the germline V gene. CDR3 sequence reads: CASSLRTSGARETQYF. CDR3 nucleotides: TGCGCCAGCAGCTTGAGGACTAGCGGGGCTCGGGAGACCCAGTACTTC.

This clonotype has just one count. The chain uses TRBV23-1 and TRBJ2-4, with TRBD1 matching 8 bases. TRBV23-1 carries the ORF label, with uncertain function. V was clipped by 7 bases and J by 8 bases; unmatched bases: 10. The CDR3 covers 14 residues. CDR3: CASTQGQGADIQYF. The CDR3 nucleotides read TGCGCCAGCACCCAGGGTCAGGGGGCGGACATTCAGTACTTC.

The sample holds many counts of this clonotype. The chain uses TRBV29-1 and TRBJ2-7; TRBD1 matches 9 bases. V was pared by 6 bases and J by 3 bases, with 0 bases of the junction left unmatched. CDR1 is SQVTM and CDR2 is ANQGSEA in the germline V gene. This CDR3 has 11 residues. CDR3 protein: CSVTGGYEQYF. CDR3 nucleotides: TGCAGCGTGACAGGGGGCTACGAGCAGTACTTC.